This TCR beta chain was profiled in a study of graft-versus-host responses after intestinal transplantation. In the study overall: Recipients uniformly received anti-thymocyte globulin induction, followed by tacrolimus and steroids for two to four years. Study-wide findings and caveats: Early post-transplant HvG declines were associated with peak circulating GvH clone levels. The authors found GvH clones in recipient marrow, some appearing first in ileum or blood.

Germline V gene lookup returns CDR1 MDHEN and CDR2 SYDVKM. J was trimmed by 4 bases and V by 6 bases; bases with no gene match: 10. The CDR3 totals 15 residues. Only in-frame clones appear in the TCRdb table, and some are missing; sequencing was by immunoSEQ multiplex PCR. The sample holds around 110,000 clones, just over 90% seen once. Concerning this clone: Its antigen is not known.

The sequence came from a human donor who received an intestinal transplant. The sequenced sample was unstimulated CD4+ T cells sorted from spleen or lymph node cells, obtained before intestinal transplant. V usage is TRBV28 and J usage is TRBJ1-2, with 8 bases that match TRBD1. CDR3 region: CASRDWTGNLYGYTF. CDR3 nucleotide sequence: TGTGCCAGCAGGGACTGGACAGGGAACCTCTATGGCTACACCTTC.